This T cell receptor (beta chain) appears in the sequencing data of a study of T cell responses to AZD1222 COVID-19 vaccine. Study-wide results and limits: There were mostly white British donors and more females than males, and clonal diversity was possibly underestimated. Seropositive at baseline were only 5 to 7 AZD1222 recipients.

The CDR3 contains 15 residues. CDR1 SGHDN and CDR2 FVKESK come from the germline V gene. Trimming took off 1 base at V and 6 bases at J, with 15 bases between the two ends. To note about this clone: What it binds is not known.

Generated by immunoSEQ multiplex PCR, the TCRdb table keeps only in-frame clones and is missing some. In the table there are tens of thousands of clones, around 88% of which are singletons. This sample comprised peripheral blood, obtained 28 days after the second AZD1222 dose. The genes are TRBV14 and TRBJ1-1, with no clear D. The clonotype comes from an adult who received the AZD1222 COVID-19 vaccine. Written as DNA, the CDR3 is TGTGCCAGCAGCCAAGTATCGGACCTGAGGGCTGAAGCTTTCTTT. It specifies CASSQVSDLRAEAFF.